This T cell receptor (beta chain) comes out of a study of OX40 agonist ivuxolimab in advanced cancers. Study-wide findings and caveats: The investigators did not determine what antigen specificity the expanded peripheral T cells had.

Autoimmune disease history or systemic immunosuppression disqualified patients. Germline V CDR1 and CDR2: MDHEN, SYDVKM. The CDR3 is 13 residues long. V was trimmed by 6 bases and J by 2 bases, leaving 8 bases between them. Notes on this clone: Its antigen remains unknown. Different DNA sequences within this sample yield the same CDR3.

Sequencing used immunoSEQ multiplex PCR; TCRdb keeps in-frame clones, though not all of them. The table records around 31,000 clones, about 86% of them present only once. The gene calls are TRBV28 and TRBJ1-5, with TRBD1 as a possible D gene (6 bases). The sequenced sample was CD4+ or CD8+ T cells sorted from blood, obtained in a trial of the OX40 agonist ivuxolimab. The receptor's source is an adult with an advanced solid tumor such as melanoma, head and neck, liver or kidney cancer. The CDR3: CASRRQGNQPQHF. In DNA, the CDR3 is TGTGCCAGCAGACGACAGGGCAATCAGCCCCAGCATTTT. The complete variable domain, with remaining parts taken from reference TRBV28 and TRBJ1-5, reads DVKVTQSSRYLVKRTGEKVFLECVQDMDHENMFWYRQDPGLGLRLIYFSYDVKMKEKGDIPEGYSVSREKKERFSLILESASTNQTSMYLCASRRQGNQPQHFGDGTRLSIL.